This T cell receptor beta chain was identified during a study of cytomegalovirus exposure and HLA in healthy donors. Findings and caveats of the study: A list of 150 or so TCR beta chains associated with cytomegalovirus was given.

Note on this clone: Its antigen is currently unknown.

The CDR3 extends over 13 amino acids. V was trimmed by 1 base and J by 2 bases, leaving 4 bases between them. Data came from immunoSEQ multiplex PCR; TCRdb stores just in-frame clones and leaves some out. Found here are tens of thousands of clones, 80% to 90% of them singletons; the top ten hold about 4.1%. The V gene is TRBV5-3, the J gene TRBJ2-1; D ambiguous. TRBV5-3 counts as an open reading frame of uncertain function. Sample: PBMCs. This TCR was sampled from a young woman in good health and CMV-seropositive. The CDR3 nucleotides are TGTGCCAGAAGCTTGCCCACCTACAATGAGCAGTTCTTC. Its translation: CARSLPTYNEQFF.